Shown below are 26 T cell receptor beta chains from a single sample sequenced in a study of cytomegalovirus exposure and HLA in healthy donors. The PCR employed 60 Vbeta primers together with 13 Jbeta primers. Method: immunoSEQ multiplex PCR; TCRdb's copy keeps in-frame clones and lacks some. The sample includes 130,000 to 150,000 clones, around 78% of them seen just once. The source material was PBMCs. The receptor set was obtained from a man aged 35 to 55 in good health and CMV-seropositive.

This chain joins TRBV6-1 and TRBJ1-5, with D unresolved. Trimming shortened V by 7 bases and J by 0 bases, and 7 bases separated the two germline ends. Germline CDR1 is MNHNS and CDR2 is SASEGT. This CDR3 is 13 amino acids long. CDR3 loop: CASIEYSNQPQHF. In DNA, the CDR3 is TGTGCCAGCATTGAGTATAGCAATCAGCCCCAGCATTTT.

This sequence joins TRBV25-1 and TRBJ1-2, with D uncertain. Germline V gene sequence: CDR1 MGHDK, CDR2 SYGVNS. The CDR3 consists of 12 residues. The V and J ends lost 3 bases and 2 bases respectively, with 4 bases between them. The DNA for the CDR3 is TGTGCCAGCAGTGAGGCCAACTATGGCTACACCTTC. Amino acids: CASSEANYGYTF.

V usage is TRBV11-2 and J usage is TRBJ2-7; maybe TRBD2 (5 bases). Looked up from germline, CDR1 is SGHAT and CDR2 is FQNNGV. V lost 5 bases and J 3 bases, leaving 17 bases between the germline ends. This CDR3 is built from 15 residues. The CDR3 bases are TGTGCCAGCAGCCAACAGCCCGGGATTGGCTACGAGCAGTACTTC. It translates to CASSQQPGIGYEQYF.

The rearrangement links TRBV7-9 to TRBJ2-1; 9 bases agree with TRBD2. V shed 5 bases and J 2 bases; nucleotides not matched to a gene: 10. CDR3 length: 17 amino acids. Germline lookup yields CDR1 SEHNR and CDR2 FQNEAQ (reference sequence). CDR3 region: CASSPGGRALTYNEQFF. CDR3 in DNA: TGTGCCAGCAGCCCCGGCGGGAGGGCCTTGACCTACAATGAGCAGTTCTTC. Full variable domain (rest looked up from reference TRBV7-9 and TRBJ2-1): DTGVSQNPRHKITKRGQNVTFRCDPISEHNRLYWYRQTLGQGPEFLTYFQNEAQLEKSRLLSDRFSAERPKGSFSTLEIQRTEQGDSAMYLCASSPGGRALTYNEQFFGPGTRLTVL.

The chain has TRBV30 and TRBJ2-7; TRBD2 matches 8 bases. The J segment lost 4 bases and the V segment lost 3 bases, leaving 5 bases of the junction unmatched. CDR3 length: 13 amino acids. Looked up from germline, CDR1 is GTSNPN and CDR2 is SVGIG (reference sequence). Here the CDR3 reads CAWRVAGGYEQYF. The CDR3 region has the DNA TGTGCCTGGAGGGTGGCGGGAGGATACGAGCAGTACTTC.

The V gene is TRBV11-3, the J gene TRBJ2-2; D uncertain. Deletions cut 2 bases from V and 6 bases from J, with 16 bases between. The germline V gene has CDR1 SGHNT and CDR2 YENEEA. CDR3 length: 16 amino acids. The CDR3 loop reads CASSLYYRENSGELFF. The CDR3 nucleotides read TGTGCCAGCAGCTTATATTATAGAGAGAATTCCGGGGAGCTGTTTTTT.

The chain combines TRBV9 with TRBJ1-2; 8 nucleotides match TRBD1. Germline values: CDR1 SGDLS, CDR2 YYNGEE. This CDR3 is built from 15 residues. Losses at the gene ends were 3 bases for V and 3 bases for J; bases not matched to a gene: 7. CDR3 in DNA: TGTGCCAGCAGCGCCAAGACAGGGGAGGACTATGGCTACACCTTC. Protein sequence: CASSAKTGEDYGYTF.

J is TRBJ1-3 and V is TRBV7-9; 7 bases line up with TRBD1. The CDR3 consists of 14 residues. The junction had 3 bases not matched to a gene; V was cut back by 4 bases and J by 3 bases. CDR1 is SEHNR, CDR2 FQNEAQ, per germline (reference sequence). The CDR3 sequence: CASSSTGNGNTIYF. The CDR3 region has the DNA TGTGCCAGCAGCTCGACAGGGAATGGAAACACCATATATTTT.

In this sample, this clone turned up a few times. The chain uses TRBV7-2 and TRBJ1-3; D is unclear. Germline V lookup: CDR1 SGHTA, CDR2 FQGNSA. V was cut by 1 base and J by 4 bases, with 11 bases left in between. The CDR3 spans 15 residues. This CDR3 is CASSLESGSGNTIYF. The CDR3 bases are TGTGCCAGCAGCTTAGAGTCCGGGTCAGGAAACACCATATATTTT.

V is TRBV20-1 and J is TRBJ2-5; D not resolved. Looked up from germline, CDR1 is DFQATT and CDR2 is SNEGSKA (reference sequence). V lost 7 bases, J lost 1 base, and 4 bases lay in between. CDR3 length equals 10 residues. The CDR3 nucleotides read TGCAGTGTTCGCCAAGAGACCCAGTACTTC. Residues: CSVRQETQYF.

The chain is built from TRBV28 and TRBJ1-1; 11 nucleotides match TRBD1. Unmatched junction bases numbered 9, after V lost 2 bases and J lost 10 bases. Germline V lookup: CDR1 MDHEN, CDR2 SYDVKM. This CDR3 is built from 15 residues. The CDR3 nucleotides are TGTGCCAGCAGTTTACCCGGGACAGGGGGTAGGGGAGCTTTCTTT. Translated: CASSLPGTGGRGAFF.

The chain is built from TRBV28 and TRBJ1-5; 10 bases line up with TRBD1. The CDR3 covers 18 residues. CDR1 and CDR2 from the germline V gene are MDHEN and SYDVKM. After removal of 2 bases from V and 6 bases from J, the junction contained 13 bases not matched to a gene. Written as DNA, the CDR3 is TGTGCCAGCAGTTTAGGTCCCCGGGACAGGGGAGGTCGTCAGCCCCAGCATTTT. Translated: CASSLGPRDRGGRQPQHF.

J is TRBJ1-1 and V is TRBV30; D gene unclear. From germline, CDR1 is GTSNPN and CDR2 SVGIG (reference sequence). Trimming took off 2 bases at V and 1 base at J, with 5 bases between the two ends. The CDR3 extends over 12 amino acids. CDR3 DNA: TGTGCCTGGAGTCGGGAGAACACTGAAGCTTTCTTT. This encodes CAWSRENTEAFF.

The J gene is TRBJ2-3, the V gene TRBV19; 9 bases are shared with TRBD1. The CDR3 covers 16 residues. The ends lost 7 bases at V and 4 bases at J; junction bases unmatched: 12. Germline assignment: CDR1 LNHDA and CDR2 SQIVND (reference sequence). CDR3 loop: CASTVAGTGPPDTQYF. The CDR3 DNA reads TGTGCCAGTACCGTTGCCGGGACAGGGCCCCCAGATACGCAGTATTTT. Complete variable domain (other parts from reference TRBV19 and TRBJ2-3): DGGITQSPKYLFRKEGQNVTLSCEQNLNHDAMYWYRQDPGQGLRLIYYSQIVNDFQKGDIAEGYSVSREKKESFPLTVTSAQKNPTAFYLCASTVAGTGPPDTQYFGPGTRLTVL.

This rearrangement joins TRBV6-6 to TRBJ2-7, with a weak D call TRBD1 (8 bases). This CDR3 is built from 12 residues. Germline CDR1 reads MNHNY; CDR2 reads SVGAGI (reference sequence). V was cut by 7 bases and J by 11 bases, with 18 bases left in between. The CDR3 loop is CASKQQGGWEYF. CDR3 bases: TGTGCCAGCAAACAACAGGGGGGGTGGGAGTACTTC.

This chain uses TRBV14 with TRBJ2-1; TRBD2 is a possible D gene (5 bases). The CDR3 is made up of 16 amino acids. The ends were cut back, 1 base at V and 4 bases at J, with 14 bases in the middle. The germline CDR1 and CDR2 sequences are SGHDN and FVKESK. This CDR3 reads CASSQGGSGFYNEQFF. CDR3 DNA: TGTGCCAGCAGCCAAGGCGGATCGGGGTTTTACAATGAGCAGTTCTTC. The variable domain in full, with the rest retrieved from reference TRBV14 and TRBJ2-1, is EAGVTQFPSHSVIEKGQTVTLRCDPISGHDNLYWYRRVMGKEIKFLLHFVKESKQDESGMPNNRFLAERTGGTYSTLKVQPAELEDSGVYFCASSQGGSGFYNEQFFGPGTRLTVL.

This clone occurred once. The J gene is TRBJ2-1, the V gene TRBV10-2; TRBD1 matches at 9 bases. The length of the CDR3 is 16 residues. Germline V CDR1 and CDR2: WSHSY, SAAADI. V was clipped by 10 bases and J by 4 bases; unmatched bases: 14. The CDR3: CATRTTGTGTYNEQFF. The CDR3 region has the DNA TGCGCCACCCGAACCACCGGGACAGGGACTTACAATGAGCAGTTCTTC.

The chain has TRBV10-2 and TRBJ2-7; D may be TRBD2 (5 bases). The V and J ends lost 0 bases and 13 bases respectively, with 16 bases between them. This CDR3 comprises 13 residues. Per germline, CDR1 WSHSY and CDR2 SAAADI. Here the CDR3 reads CASSESEPGVGYF. CDR3 nucleotide sequence: TGCGCCAGCAGTGAGTCGGAGCCCGGGGTAGGATACTTC.

This clone was counted only a few times. The rearrangement joins TRBV10-1 to TRBJ1-2; a possible D gene is TRBD1 (5 bases). The V end lost 6 bases, the J end lost 13 bases, and 9 bases lay between the germline ends. CDR1 is WNHNN and CDR2 is SYGVQD in the germline V gene (reference sequence). The CDR3 runs to 9 residues. This CDR3 reads CASSGHPTF. The CDR3 DNA sequence: TGCGCCAGCAGCGGACACCCCACCTTC.

The chain is built from TRBV6-5 and TRBJ1-2, with 9 nucleotides matching TRBD1. The CDR3 spans 13 residues. V dropped 6 bases and J dropped 6; count of bases not matched to a gene: 5. The germline V gene has CDR1 MNHEY and CDR2 SVGAGI. For the CDR3, the DNA is TGTGCCAGCAGCCGGACAGGGGTCAATGGCTACACCTTC. Residues: CASSRTGVNGYTF.

The rearrangement links TRBV28 to TRBJ2-7; D gene uncertain. CDR1 is MDHEN and CDR2 is SYDVKM in the germline V gene. The CDR3 spans 12 residues. The V end was cut by 6 bases, the J end by 5 bases, with 11 bases between. Here the CDR3 reads CASSLSTHEQYF. The DNA of the CDR3 is TGTGCCAGCAGCCTATCCACCCACGAGCAGTACTTC. Full variable domain (outside the CDR3, taken from reference TRBV28 and TRBJ2-7): DVKVTQSSRYLVKRTGEKVFLECVQDMDHENMFWYRQDPGLGLRLIYFSYDVKMKEKGDIPEGYSVSREKKERFSLILESASTNQTSMYLCASSLSTHEQYFGPGTRLTVT.

In its sample, this clone was seen a few times. V is TRBV9 and J is TRBJ1-3; D gene uncertain. CDR1 SGDLS and CDR2 YYNGEE come from the germline V gene. The V gene lost 3 bases and the J gene lost 1 base, with 8 bases spanning the gap. This CDR3 is built from 14 residues. CDR3: CASSARTSGNTIYF. As DNA, the CDR3 is TGTGCCAGCAGCGCAAGGACTTCTGGAAACACCATATATTTT.

The J gene is TRBJ2-7, the V gene TRBV5-1; 10 bases are a match to TRBD1. Trimming took 3 bases from V and 2 from J; bases not matched to a gene: 20. Germline V CDR1 and CDR2: SGHRS, YFSETQ. The CDR3 extends over 20 amino acids. The CDR3 bases are TGCGCCAGCAGCTGGGACCGGGACAGGGGTCGCCCGGGGGCTACCTACGAGCAGTACTTC. It encodes CASSWDRDRGRPGATYEQYF.

The chain employs TRBV7-2 and TRBJ1-1; D is undetermined. V lost 4 bases and J lost 6, with 12 bases in between. Germline V gene data show CDR1 as SGHTA and CDR2 as FQGNSA. CDR3 length: 13 residues. The CDR3, as DNA: TGTGCCAGCAGCTCAACAATGCGGGCTGAAGCTTTCTTT. Its translation: CASSSTMRAEAFF. The whole variable domain, remainder taken from reference TRBV7-2 and TRBJ1-1, is GAGVSQSPSNKVTEKGKDVELRCDPISGHTALYWYRQSLGQGLEFLIYFQGNSAPDKSGLPSDRFSAERTGGSVSTLTIQRTQQEDSAVYLCASSSTMRAEAFFGQGTRLTVV.

The J gene is TRBJ1-4, the V gene TRBV4-1; 11 nucleotides line up with TRBD1. The CDR3 totals 14 residues. CDR1 and CDR2 from the germline V gene are MGHRA and YSYEKL. The V and J ends lost 4 bases and 13 bases, in that order; junction bases with no gene match: 8. This CDR3 reads CASSPRTGGSILFF. The CDR3 region has the DNA TGCGCCAGCAGCCCCAGGACAGGGGGCTCTATACTGTTTTTT.

This chain uses TRBV7-9 with TRBJ2-7; 8 bases match TRBD1. The J segment lost 6 bases and the V segment lost 8 bases, leaving 9 bases of the junction unmatched. CDR3 length: 13 residues. Germline V gene sequence: CDR1 SEHNR, CDR2 FQNEAQ (reference sequence). CDR3 protein: CASDPGQVGEQYF. Written as DNA, the CDR3 is TGTGCCAGCGACCCGGGACAGGTGGGCGAGCAGTACTTC.